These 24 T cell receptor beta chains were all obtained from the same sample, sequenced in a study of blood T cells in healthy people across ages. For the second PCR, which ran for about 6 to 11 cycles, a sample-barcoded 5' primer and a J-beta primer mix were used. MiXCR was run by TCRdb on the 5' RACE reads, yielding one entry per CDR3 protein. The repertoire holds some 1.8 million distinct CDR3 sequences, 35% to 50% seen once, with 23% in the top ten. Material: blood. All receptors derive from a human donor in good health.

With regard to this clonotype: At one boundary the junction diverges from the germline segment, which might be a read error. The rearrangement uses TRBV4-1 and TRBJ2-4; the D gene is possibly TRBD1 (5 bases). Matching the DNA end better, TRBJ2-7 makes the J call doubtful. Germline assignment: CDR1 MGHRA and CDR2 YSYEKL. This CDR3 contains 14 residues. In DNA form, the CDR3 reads TGCGCCGGCAGCCTCCAACCAGGGAAGGACGAGCAGTACTTC. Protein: CAGSLQPGKDEQYF.

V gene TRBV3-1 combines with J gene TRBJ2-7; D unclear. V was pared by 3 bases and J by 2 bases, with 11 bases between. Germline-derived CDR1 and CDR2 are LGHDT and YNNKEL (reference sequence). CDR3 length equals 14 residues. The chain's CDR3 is CASSQRLLAYEQYF. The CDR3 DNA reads TGTGCCAGCAGCCAGCGATTATTAGCCTACGAGCAGTACTTC.

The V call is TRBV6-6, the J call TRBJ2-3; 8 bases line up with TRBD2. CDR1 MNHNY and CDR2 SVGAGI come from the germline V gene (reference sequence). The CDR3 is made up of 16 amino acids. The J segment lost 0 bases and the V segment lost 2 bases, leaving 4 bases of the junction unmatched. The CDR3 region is CASSYSGGASTDTQYF. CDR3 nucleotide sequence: TGTGCCAGCAGTTACAGCGGGGGAGCTAGCACAGATACGCAGTATTTT.

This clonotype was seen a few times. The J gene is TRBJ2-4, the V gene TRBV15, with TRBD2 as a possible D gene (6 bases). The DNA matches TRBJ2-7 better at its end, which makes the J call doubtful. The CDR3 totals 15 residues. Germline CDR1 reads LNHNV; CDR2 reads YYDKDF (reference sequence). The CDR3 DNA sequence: TGTGCCACCAGCAGAGCCCGGGGGAGTAACTACGAGCAGTACTTC. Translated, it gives CATSRARGSNYEQYF.

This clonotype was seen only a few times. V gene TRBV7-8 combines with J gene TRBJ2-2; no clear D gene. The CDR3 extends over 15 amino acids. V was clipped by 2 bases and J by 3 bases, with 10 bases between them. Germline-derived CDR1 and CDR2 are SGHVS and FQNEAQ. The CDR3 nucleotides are TGTGCCAGCAGCTTATCGCTTAGGGACACCGGGGAGCTGTTTTTT. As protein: CASSLSLRDTGELFF. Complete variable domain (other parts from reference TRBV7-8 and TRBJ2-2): GAGVSQSPRYKVAKRGQDVALRCDPISGHVSLFWYQQALGQGPEFLTYFQNEAQLDKSGLPSDRFFAERPEGSVSTLKIQRTQQEDSAVYLCASSLSLRDTGELFFGEGSRLTVL.

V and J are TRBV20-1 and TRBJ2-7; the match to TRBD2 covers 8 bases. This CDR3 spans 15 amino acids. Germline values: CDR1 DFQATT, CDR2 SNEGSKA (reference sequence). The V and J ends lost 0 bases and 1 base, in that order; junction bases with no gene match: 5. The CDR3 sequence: CSARDSAGGSYEQYF. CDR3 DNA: TGCAGTGCTAGAGATTCTGCGGGGGGATCCTACGAGCAGTACTTC.

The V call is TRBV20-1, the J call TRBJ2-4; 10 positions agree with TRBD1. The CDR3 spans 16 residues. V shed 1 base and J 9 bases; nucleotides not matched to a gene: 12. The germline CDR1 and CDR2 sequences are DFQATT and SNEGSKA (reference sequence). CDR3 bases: TGCAGTGCTAGAGCGGGACAGGGGATCTTGGTGGGCATTCAGTACTTC. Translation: CSARAGQGILVGIQYF.

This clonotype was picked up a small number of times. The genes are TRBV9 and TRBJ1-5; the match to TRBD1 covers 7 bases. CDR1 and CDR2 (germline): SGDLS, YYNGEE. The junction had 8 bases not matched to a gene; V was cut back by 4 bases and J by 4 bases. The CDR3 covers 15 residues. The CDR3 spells CASSNTGTENQPQHF. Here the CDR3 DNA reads TGTGCCAGCAGCAACACCGGGACAGAGAATCAGCCCCAGCATTTT.

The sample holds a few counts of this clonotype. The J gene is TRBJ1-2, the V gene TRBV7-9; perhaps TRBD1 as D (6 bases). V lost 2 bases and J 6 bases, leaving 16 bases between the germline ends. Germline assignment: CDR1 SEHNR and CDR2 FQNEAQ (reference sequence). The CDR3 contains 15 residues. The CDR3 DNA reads TGTGCCAGCAGCTTAACGGTCAGGGGTTTTGATGGCTACACCTTC. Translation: CASSLTVRGFDGYTF. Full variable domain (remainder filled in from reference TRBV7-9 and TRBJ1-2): DTGVSQNPRHKITKRGQNVTFRCDPISEHNRLYWYRQTLGQGPEFLTYFQNEAQLEKSRLLSDRFSAERPKGSFSTLEIQRTEQGDSAMYLCASSLTVRGFDGYTFGSGTRLTVV.

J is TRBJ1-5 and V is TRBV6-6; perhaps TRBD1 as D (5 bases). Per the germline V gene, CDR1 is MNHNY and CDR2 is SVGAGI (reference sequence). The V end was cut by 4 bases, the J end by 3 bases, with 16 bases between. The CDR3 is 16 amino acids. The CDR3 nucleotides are TGTGCCAGCAGTTTGTCGGCAGGGTCCTCCAATCAGCCCCAGCATTTT. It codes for CASSLSAGSSNQPQHF.

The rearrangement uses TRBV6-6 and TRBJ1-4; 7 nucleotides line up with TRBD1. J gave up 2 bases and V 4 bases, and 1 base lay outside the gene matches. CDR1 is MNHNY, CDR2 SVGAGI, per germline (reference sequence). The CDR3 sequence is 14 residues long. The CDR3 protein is CASSWDSTNEKLFF. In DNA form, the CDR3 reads TGTGCCAGCAGTTGGGACAGTACTAATGAAAAACTGTTTTTT.

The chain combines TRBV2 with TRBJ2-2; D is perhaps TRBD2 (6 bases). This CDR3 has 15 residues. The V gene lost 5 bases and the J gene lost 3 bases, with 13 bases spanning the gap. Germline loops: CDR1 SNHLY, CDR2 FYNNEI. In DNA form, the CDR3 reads TGTGCCAGCAGTTCCCGAAGCGGGTACACCGGGGAGCTGTTTTTT. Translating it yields CASSSRSGYTGELFF.

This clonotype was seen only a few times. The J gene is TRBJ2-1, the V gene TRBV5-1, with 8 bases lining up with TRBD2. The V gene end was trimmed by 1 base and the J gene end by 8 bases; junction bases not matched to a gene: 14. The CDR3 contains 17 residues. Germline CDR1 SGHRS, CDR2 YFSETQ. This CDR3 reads CASSLYPSGGGFDEQFF. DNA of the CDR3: TGCGCCAGCAGCTTGTATCCCAGCGGGGGTGGATTTGATGAGCAGTTCTTC.

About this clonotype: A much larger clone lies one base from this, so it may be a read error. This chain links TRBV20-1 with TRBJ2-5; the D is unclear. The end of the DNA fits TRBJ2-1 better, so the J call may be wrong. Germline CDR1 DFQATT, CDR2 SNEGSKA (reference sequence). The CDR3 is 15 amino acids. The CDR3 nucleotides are TGCAGTGCTAGATTTCTTGGCGTTCAGCTGGAGACCCAGTTCTTC. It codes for CSARFLGVQLETQFF.

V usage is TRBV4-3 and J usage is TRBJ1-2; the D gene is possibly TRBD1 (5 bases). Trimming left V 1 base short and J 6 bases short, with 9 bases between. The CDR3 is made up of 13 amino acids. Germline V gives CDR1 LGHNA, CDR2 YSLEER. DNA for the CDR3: TGCGCCAGCAGCCAAGGGGACGGACATGGCTACACCTTC. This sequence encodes CASSQGDGHGYTF.

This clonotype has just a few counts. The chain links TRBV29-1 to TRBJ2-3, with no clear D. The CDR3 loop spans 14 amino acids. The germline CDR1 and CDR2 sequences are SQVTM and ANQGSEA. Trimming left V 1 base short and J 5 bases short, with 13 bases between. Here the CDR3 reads CSVEGPMGKDTQYF. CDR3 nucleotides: TGCAGCGTTGAAGGACCAATGGGGAAAGATACGCAGTATTTT.

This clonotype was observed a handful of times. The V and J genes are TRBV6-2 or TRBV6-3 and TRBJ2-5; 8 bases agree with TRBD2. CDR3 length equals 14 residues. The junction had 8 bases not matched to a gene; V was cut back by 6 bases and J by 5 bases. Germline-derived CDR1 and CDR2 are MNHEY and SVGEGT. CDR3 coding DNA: TGTGCCAGCAGCCCGGGGGGGAACGTGGAGACCCAGTACTTC. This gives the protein CASSPGGNVETQYF.

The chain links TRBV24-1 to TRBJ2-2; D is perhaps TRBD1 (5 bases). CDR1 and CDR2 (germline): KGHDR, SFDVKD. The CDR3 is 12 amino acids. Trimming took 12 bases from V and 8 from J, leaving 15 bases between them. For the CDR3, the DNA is TGTGCCGCCATGGGGCGGTTTGGGGAGCTGTTTTTT. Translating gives CAAMGRFGELFF.

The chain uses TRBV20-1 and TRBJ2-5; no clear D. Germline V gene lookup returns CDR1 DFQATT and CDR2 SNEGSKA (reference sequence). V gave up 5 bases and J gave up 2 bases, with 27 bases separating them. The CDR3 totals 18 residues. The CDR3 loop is CSAPSLDPLSVYQETQYF. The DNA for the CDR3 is TGCAGTGCTCCCTCTCTGGACCCGCTCAGTGTCTATCAAGAGACCCAGTACTTC.

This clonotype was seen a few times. The CDR3 sequence is CASRREASGRYNEQFF. As DNA, the CDR3 is TGCGCCAGCAGAAGGGAGGCTAGCGGAAGATACAATGAGCAGTTCTTC. The V and J genes are TRBV4-1 and TRBJ2-1, with 7 bases that match TRBD2. Germline-derived CDR1 and CDR2 are MGHRA and YSYEKL. The CDR3 covers 16 residues. The trim removed 6 bases at V and 4 bases at J, leaving 12 bases unmatched.

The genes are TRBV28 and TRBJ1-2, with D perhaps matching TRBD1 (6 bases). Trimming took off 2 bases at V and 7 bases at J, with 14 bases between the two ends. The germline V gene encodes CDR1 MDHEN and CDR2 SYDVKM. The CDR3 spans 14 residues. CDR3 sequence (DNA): TGTGCCAGCAGTTTAGGGGCAGGGGAGTTTGGCTACACCTTC. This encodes CASSLGAGEFGYTF.

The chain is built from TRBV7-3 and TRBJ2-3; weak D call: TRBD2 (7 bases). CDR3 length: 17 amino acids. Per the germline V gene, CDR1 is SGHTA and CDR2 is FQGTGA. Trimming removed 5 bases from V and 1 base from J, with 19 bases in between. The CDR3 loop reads CASSKVGGAPGTDTQYF. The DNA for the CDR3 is TGTGCCAGCAGCAAGGTGGGGGGGGCTCCAGGCACAGATACGCAGTATTTT.

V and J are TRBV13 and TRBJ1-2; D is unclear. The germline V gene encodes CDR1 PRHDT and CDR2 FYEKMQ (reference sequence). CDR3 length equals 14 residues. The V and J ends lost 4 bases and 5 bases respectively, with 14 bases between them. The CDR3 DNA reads TGTGCCAGCAGCTCTACTGGACCCGTTTATGGCTACACCTTC. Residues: CASSSTGPVYGYTF. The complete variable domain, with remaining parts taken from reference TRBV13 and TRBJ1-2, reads AAGVIQSPRHLIKEKRETATLKCYPIPRHDTVYWYQQGPGQDPQFLISFYEKMQSDKGSIPDRFSAQQFSDYHSELNMSSLELGDSALYFCASSSTGPVYGYTFGSGTRLTVV.

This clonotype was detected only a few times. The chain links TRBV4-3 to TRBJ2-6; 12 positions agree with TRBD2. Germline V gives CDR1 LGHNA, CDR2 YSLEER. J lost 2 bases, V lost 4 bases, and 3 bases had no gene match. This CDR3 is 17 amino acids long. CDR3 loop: CASSPSGGATGANVLTF. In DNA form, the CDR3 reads TGCGCCAGCAGCCCTAGCGGGGGGGCCACTGGGGCCAACGTCCTGACTTTC.